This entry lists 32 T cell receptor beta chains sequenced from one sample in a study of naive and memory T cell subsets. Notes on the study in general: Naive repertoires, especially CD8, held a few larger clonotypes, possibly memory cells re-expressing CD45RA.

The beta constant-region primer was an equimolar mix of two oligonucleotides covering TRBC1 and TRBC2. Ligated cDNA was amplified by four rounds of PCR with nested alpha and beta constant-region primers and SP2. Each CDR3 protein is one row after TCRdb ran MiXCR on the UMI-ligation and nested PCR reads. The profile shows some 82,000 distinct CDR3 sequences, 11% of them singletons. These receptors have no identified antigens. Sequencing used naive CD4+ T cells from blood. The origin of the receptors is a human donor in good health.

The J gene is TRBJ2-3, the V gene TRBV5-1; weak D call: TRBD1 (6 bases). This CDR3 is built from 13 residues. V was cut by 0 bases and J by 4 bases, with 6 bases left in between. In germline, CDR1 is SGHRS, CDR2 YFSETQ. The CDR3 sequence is CASSLEGADTQYF. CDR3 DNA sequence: TGCGCCAGCAGCTTGGAGGGGGCAGATACGCAGTATTTT.

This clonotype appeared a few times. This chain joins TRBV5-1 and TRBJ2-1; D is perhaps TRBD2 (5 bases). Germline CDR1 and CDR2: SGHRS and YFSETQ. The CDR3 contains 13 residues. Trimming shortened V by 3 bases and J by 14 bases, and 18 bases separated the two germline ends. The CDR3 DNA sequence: TGCGCCAGCAGCTCCGGGGTGCAGGAGAATGAGTTCTTC. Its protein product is CASSSGVQENEFF.

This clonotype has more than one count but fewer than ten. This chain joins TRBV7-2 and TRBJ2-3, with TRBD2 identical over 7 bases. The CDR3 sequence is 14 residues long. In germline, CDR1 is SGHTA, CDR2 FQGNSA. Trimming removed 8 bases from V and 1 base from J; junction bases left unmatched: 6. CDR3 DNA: TGTGCCAGCGGGAGGGACTGGCGCACAGATACGCAGTATTTT. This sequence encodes CASGRDWRTDTQYF.

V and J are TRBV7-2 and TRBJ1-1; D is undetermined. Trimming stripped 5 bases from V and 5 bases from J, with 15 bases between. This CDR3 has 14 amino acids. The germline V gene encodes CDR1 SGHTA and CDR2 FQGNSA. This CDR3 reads CASSRVGIITEAFF. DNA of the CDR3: TGTGCCAGCAGCCGAGTCGGAATCATAACTGAAGCTTTCTTT.

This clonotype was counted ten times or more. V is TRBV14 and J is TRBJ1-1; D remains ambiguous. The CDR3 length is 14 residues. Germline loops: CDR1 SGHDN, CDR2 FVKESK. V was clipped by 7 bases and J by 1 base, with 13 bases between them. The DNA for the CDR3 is TGTGCCAGCACCGAGCAACCAGAGAACACTGAAGCTTTCTTT. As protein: CASTEQPENTEAFF.

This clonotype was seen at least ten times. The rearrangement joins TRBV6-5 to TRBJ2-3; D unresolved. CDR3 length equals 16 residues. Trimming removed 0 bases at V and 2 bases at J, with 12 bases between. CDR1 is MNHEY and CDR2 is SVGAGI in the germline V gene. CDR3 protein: CASSYSNQALTDTQYF. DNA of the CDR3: TGTGCCAGCAGTTACTCTAACCAGGCTCTCACAGATACGCAGTATTTT.

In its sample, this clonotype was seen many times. DNA for the CDR3: TGTGCCAGCTCCCGCGAAATGACTAGCGGGCGTGTCTACAATGAGCAGTTCTTC. Protein: CASSREMTSGRVYNEQFF. The genes are TRBV18 and TRBJ2-1, with TRBD2 identical over 10 bases. Germline CDR1 reads KGHSH; CDR2 reads LQKENI. V was clipped by 6 bases and J by 3 bases; unmatched bases: 14. The CDR3 spans 18 residues.

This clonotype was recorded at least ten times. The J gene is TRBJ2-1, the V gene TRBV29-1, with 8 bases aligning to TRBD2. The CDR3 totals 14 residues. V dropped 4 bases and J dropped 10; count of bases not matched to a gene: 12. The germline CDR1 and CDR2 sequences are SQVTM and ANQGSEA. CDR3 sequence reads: CSVVATSGPREQFF. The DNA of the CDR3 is TGCAGCGTTGTTGCCACTAGCGGACCAAGAGAGCAGTTCTTC.

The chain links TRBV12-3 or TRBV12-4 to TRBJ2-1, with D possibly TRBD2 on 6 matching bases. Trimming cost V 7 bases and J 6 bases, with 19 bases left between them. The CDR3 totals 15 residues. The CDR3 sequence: CASIFRGRRGNEQFF. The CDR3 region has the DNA TGTGCCAGCATTTTTCGGGGGAGACGGGGCAATGAGCAGTTCTTC.

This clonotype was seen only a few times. The chain's CDR3 is CASSYSTPTQQFF. The DNA of the CDR3 is TGTGCCAGCAGTTACTCGACCCCAACCCAGCAGTTCTTC. V usage is TRBV6-2 or TRBV6-3 and J usage is TRBJ2-1; D unresolved. The CDR3 runs to 13 residues. Germline CDR1 reads MNHEY; CDR2 reads SVGEGT. V was shortened by 0 bases and J by 11 bases, with 11 bases between the two germline ends.

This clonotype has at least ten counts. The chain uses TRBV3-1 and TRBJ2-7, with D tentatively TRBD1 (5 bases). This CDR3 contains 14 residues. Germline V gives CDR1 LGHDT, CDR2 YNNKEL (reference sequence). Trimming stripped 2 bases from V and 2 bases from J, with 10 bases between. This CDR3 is CASSQSRATYEQYF. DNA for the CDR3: TGTGCCAGCAGCCAAAGCAGGGCCACCTACGAGCAGTACTTC.

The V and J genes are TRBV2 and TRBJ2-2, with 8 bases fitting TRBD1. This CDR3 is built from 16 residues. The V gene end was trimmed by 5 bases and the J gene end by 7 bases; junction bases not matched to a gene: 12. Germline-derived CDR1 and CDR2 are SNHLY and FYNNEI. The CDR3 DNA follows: TGTGCCAGCAGTCAACGTCCCAGGACAGGGTACGGGGAGCTGTTTTTT. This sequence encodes CASSQRPRTGYGELFF. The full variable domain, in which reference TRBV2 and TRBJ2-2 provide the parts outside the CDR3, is EPEVTQTPSHQVTQMGQEVILRCVPISNHLYFYWYRQILGQKVEFLVSFYNNEISEKSEIFDDQFSVERPDGSNFTLKIRSTKLEDSAMYFCASSQRPRTGYGELFFGEGSRLTVL.

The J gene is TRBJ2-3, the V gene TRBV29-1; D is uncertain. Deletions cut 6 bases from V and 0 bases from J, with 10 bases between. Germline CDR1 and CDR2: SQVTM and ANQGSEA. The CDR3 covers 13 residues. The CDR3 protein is CSVELKSTDTQYF. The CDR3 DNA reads TGCAGCGTCGAGCTTAAGAGCACAGATACGCAGTATTTT.

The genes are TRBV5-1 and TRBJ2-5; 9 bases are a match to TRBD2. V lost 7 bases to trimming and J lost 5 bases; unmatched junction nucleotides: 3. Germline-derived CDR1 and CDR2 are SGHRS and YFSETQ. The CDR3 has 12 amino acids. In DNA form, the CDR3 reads TGCGCCAGCGGGACTAGCTGGGAGACCCAGTACTTC. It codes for CASGTSWETQYF.

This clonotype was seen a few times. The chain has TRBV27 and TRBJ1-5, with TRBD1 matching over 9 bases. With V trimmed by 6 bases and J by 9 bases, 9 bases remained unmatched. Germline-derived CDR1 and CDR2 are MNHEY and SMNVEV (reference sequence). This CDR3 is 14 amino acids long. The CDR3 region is CASRKQGAGRPQHF. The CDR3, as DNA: TGTGCCAGCAGGAAACAGGGGGCCGGCAGGCCCCAGCATTTT.

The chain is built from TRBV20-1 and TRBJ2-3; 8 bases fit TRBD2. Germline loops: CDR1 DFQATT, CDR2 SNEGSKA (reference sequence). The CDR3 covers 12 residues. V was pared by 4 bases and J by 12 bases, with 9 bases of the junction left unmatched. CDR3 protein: CSATLTGGPQYF. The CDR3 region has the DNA TGCAGTGCTACCCTTACGGGGGGGCCCCAGTATTTT.

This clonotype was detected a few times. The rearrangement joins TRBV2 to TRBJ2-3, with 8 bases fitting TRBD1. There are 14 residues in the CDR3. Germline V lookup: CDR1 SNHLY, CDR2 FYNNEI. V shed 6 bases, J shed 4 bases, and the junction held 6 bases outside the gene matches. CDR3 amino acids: CASRGTGFPDTQYF. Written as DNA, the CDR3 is TGTGCCAGCAGGGGGACAGGCTTCCCAGATACGCAGTATTTT.

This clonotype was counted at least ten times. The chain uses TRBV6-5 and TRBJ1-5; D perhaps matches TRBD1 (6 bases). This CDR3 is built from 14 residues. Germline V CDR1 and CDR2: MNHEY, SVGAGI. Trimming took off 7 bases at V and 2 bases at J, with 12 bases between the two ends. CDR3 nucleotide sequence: TGTGCCAGCAAGGGAAGGGGGGGCAATCAGCCCCAGCATTTT. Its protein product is CASKGRGGNQPQHF.

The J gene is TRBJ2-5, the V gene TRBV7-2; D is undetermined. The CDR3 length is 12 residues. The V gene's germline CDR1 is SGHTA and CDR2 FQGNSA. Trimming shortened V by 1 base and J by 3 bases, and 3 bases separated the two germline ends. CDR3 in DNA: TGTGCCAGCAGCTTAGTAGAAGAGACCCAGTACTTC. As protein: CASSLVEETQYF.

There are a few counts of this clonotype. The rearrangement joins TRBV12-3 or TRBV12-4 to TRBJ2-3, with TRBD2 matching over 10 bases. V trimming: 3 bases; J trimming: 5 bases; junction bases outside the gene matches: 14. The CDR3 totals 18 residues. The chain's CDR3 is CASSLNPALAGVKDTQYF. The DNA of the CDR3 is TGTGCCAGCAGTTTGAACCCGGCCCTAGCGGGAGTGAAAGATACGCAGTATTTT.

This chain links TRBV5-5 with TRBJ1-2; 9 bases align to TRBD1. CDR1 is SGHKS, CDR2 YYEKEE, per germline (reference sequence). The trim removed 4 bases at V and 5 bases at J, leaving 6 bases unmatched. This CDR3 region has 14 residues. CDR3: CASSIPGQGYGYTF. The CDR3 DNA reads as TGTGCCAGCAGCATACCGGGACAGGGATATGGCTACACCTTC.

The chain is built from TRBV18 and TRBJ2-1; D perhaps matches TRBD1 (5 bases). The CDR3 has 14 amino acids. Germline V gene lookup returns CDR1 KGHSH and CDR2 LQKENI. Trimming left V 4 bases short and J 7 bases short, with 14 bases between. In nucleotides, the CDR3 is TGTGCCAGCTCACTGGCAGGGTCACGAAATGAGCAGTTCTTC. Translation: CASSLAGSRNEQFF.

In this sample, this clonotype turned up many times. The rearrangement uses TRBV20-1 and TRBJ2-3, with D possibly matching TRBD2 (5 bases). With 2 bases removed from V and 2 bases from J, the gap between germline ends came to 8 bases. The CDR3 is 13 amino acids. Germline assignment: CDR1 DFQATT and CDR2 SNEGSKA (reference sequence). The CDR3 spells CSARRTPTDTQYF. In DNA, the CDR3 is TGCAGTGCTAGAAGGACTCCCACAGATACGCAGTATTTT.

CDR3 sequence (DNA): TGTGCCAGCAGCTTAGTGGGCGGGGAGCAGTTCTTC. Translation gives CASSLVGGEQFF. The chain combines TRBV7-2 with TRBJ2-1, with TRBD2 as a possible D gene (5 bases). Germline lookup yields CDR1 SGHTA and CDR2 FQGNSA. V lost 1 base and J 10 bases, leaving 8 bases between the germline ends. The CDR3 is 12 residues long.

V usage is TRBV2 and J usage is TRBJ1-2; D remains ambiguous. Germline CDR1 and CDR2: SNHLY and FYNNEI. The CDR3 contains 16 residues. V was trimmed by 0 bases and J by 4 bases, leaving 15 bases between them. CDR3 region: CASSEARLRPSYGYTF. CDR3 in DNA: TGTGCCAGCAGTGAAGCGCGACTAAGACCTAGCTATGGCTACACCTTC. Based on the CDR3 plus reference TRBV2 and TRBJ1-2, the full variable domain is EPEVTQTPSHQVTQMGQEVILRCVPISNHLYFYWYRQILGQKVEFLVSFYNNEISEKSEIFDDQFSVERPDGSNFTLKIRSTKLEDSAMYFCASSEARLRPSYGYTFGSGTRLTVV.

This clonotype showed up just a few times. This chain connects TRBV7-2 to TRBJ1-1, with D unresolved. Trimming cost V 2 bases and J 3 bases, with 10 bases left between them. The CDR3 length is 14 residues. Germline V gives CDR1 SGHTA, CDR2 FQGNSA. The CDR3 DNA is TGTGCCAGCAGCTTACTGACGGGGTACACTGAAGCTTTCTTT. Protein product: CASSLLTGYTEAFF.

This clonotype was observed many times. CDR3 residues: CASSNLGNTEAFF. The CDR3, as DNA: TGTGCCAGCAGCAACCTTGGTAACACTGAAGCTTTCTTT. The V call is TRBV12-3 or TRBV12-4, the J call TRBJ1-1; D remains unclear. Deletions cut 6 bases from V and 2 bases from J, with 10 bases between. The CDR3 has 13 residues.

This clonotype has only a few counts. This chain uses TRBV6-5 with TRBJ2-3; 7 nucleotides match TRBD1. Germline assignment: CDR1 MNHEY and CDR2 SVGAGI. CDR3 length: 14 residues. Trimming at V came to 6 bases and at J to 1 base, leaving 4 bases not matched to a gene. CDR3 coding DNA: TGTGCCAGCAGACCCCAGGGGGGCACAGATACGCAGTATTTT. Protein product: CASRPQGGTDTQYF.

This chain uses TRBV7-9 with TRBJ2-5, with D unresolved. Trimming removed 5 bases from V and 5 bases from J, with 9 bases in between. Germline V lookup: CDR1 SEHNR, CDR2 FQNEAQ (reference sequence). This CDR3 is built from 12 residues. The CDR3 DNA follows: TGTGCCAGCAGCCTCCGGGCGGAGACCCAGTACTTC. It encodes CASSLRAETQYF.

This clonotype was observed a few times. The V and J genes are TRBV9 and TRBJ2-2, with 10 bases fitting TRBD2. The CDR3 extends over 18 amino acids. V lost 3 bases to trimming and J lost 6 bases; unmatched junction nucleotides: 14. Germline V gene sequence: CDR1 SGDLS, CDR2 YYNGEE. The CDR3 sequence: CASSEGLARGRMSGELFF. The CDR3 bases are TGTGCCAGCAGCGAGGGACTAGCGAGGGGCCGGATGTCCGGGGAGCTGTTTTTT.

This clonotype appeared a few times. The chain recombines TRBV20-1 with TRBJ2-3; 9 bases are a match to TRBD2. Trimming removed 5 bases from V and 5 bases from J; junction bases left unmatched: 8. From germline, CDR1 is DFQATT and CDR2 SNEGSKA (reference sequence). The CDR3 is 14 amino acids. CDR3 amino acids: CSALTSGRGDTQYF. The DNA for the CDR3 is TGCAGTGCTCTCACTAGCGGGCGAGGAGATACGCAGTATTTT.

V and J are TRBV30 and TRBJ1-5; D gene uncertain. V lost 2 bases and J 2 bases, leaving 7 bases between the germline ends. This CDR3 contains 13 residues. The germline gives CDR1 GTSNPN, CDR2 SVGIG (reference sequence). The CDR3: CAWSLEGNQPQHF. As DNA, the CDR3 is TGTGCCTGGAGTTTGGAGGGCAATCAGCCCCAGCATTTT.